This passage covers 17 T cell receptor beta chains from one sample sequenced in a study of shared clonotypes between healthy human individuals. Generated by immunoSEQ multiplex PCR, the TCRdb table keeps only in-frame clones and is missing some. The sample shows about 1.1 million clones, approximately 80% of them seen only once. What was sequenced was memory CD4+ T cells from PBMCs. Noted subset: CD45RA-negative fraction. The receptors derive from a man younger than 30 in good health. Some clones in this sample may be carry-over from other donors' samples.

This clone was picked up a small number of times. This chain connects TRBV27 to TRBJ2-2, with TRBD2 matching over 7 bases. CDR1 is MNHEY and CDR2 is SMNVEV in the germline V gene (reference sequence). The CDR3 contains 14 residues. Trimming removed 6 bases from V and 5 bases from J; junction bases left unmatched: 6. The CDR3 here is CASRGLGGTGELFF. The DNA of the CDR3 is TGTGCCAGCAGGGGTTTGGGGGGGACCGGGGAGCTGTTTTTT.

CDR3 DNA sequence: TGTGCCAGCAGTTCGTTTTACCGGGATGGCTACACCTTC. Translation: CASSSFYRDGYTF. The rearrangement uses TRBV28 and TRBJ1-2; no clear D gene. V lost 4 bases, J lost 6 bases, and 12 bases lay in between. This CDR3 comprises 13 residues. CDR1 is MDHEN and CDR2 is SYDVKM in the germline V gene.

The chain uses TRBV9 and TRBJ2-5; 10 positions match TRBD1. There are 15 residues in the CDR3. V gave up 2 bases and J gave up 4 bases; unmatched junction bases: 5. The germline gives CDR1 SGDLS, CDR2 YYNGEE. The chain's CDR3 is CASSVRDRGRETQYF. DNA for the CDR3: TGTGCCAGCAGCGTTAGGGACAGGGGTCGAGAGACCCAGTACTTC.

As to this clone: Other DNA sequences in this specimen translate into the identical CDR3. V usage is TRBV2 and J usage is TRBJ1-5; TRBD1 matches at 8 bases. The J segment lost 6 bases and the V segment lost 2 bases, leaving 3 bases of the junction unmatched. The germline CDR1 and CDR2 sequences are SNHLY and FYNNEI. This CDR3 comprises 14 residues. CDR3 sequence: CASSEQGAGQPQHF. DNA of the CDR3: TGTGCCAGCAGTGAACAGGGGGCCGGTCAGCCCCAGCATTTT.

The J gene is TRBJ1-5, the V gene TRBV15; D is perhaps TRBD1 (5 bases). Germline assignment: CDR1 LNHNV and CDR2 YYDKDF (reference sequence). With 1 base removed from V and 9 bases from J, the gap between germline ends came to 13 bases. The CDR3 has 14 residues. CDR3 in amino acids: CATSRVQARGPQHF. CDR3 nucleotide sequence: TGTGCCACCAGCAGAGTACAGGCCCGGGGGCCCCAGCATTTT.

The rearrangement links TRBV29-1 to TRBJ2-6; 9 positions match TRBD1. V shed 5 bases and J 0 bases; nucleotides not matched to a gene: 5. Germline V gene data show CDR1 as SQVTM and CDR2 as ANQGSEA. This CDR3 contains 16 residues. CDR3 in amino acids: CSVLGQGYSGANVLTF. CDR3 in DNA: TGCAGCGTTTTGGGACAGGGTTACTCTGGGGCCAACGTCCTGACTTTC.

The chain recombines TRBV5-6 with TRBJ2-7; D may be TRBD1 (6 bases). Germline V gives CDR1 SGHDT, CDR2 YYEEEE. The CDR3 has 16 amino acids. With 0 bases removed from V and 6 bases from J, the gap between germline ends came to 19 bases. The CDR3 reads CASSLGWNRVPGEQYF. CDR3 sequence (DNA): TGTGCCAGCAGCTTGGGGTGGAACAGGGTCCCTGGCGAGCAGTACTTC.

The chain carries TRBV19 and TRBJ2-7; D is undetermined. The germline V gene has CDR1 LNHDA and CDR2 SQIVND (reference sequence). V was shortened by 3 bases and J by 2 bases, with 5 bases between the two germline ends. This CDR3 comprises 12 residues. The chain's CDR3 is CASSILPYEQYF. CDR3 DNA: TGTGCCAGTAGTATTCTCCCCTACGAGCAGTACTTC.

The chain combines TRBV5-6 with TRBJ2-5; D might be TRBD1 or TRBD2, each matching 6 bases. V was cut by 6 bases and J by 4 bases, with 19 bases left in between. The germline V gene has CDR1 SGHDT and CDR2 YYEEEE. CDR3 length: 15 amino acids. The CDR3 region is CASTPPAGQGETQYF. CDR3 in DNA: TGTGCCAGCACCCCCCCCGCGGGACAAGGAGAGACCCAGTACTTC.

This chain links TRBV4-1 with TRBJ1-5; the D is unclear. In germline, CDR1 is MGHRA, CDR2 YSYEKL. Trimming left V 4 bases short and J 0 bases short, with 22 bases between. The CDR3 spans 19 residues. The CDR3 here is CASSREVDWQLYSNQPQHF. CDR3 sequence (DNA): TGCGCCAGCAGCCGGGAAGTAGACTGGCAGCTTTATAGCAATCAGCCCCAGCATTTT.

The J gene is TRBJ1-5, the V gene TRBV6-1, with 12 nucleotides matching TRBD1. J was trimmed by 0 bases and V by 4 bases; bases with no gene match: 7. Looked up from germline, CDR1 is MNHNS and CDR2 is SASEGT. The CDR3 has 18 residues. As DNA, the CDR3 is TGTGCCAGCAGTGGGGGGACAGGGGGCTCGGGTAGCAATCAGCCCCAGCATTTT. Translation gives CASSGGTGGSGSNQPQHF.

The J gene is TRBJ1-2, the V gene TRBV7-9, with 8 bases identical to TRBD1. With 5 bases clipped from V and 4 bases from J, the junction kept 12 bases outside the gene matches. CDR3 length: 16 amino acids. Germline V lookup: CDR1 SEHNR, CDR2 FQNEAQ (reference sequence). The CDR3 loop is CASSDFTGQGGYGYTF. The CDR3 coding sequence is TGTGCCAGCAGCGATTTTACCGGACAGGGCGGCTATGGCTACACCTTC.

Concerning this clone itself: This sample also contains other DNA sequences that code for the same CDR3. V gene TRBV27 combines with J gene TRBJ1-1; 7 positions agree with TRBD1. Germline trimming cut 6 bases from V and 5 bases from J; bases unmatched to any gene: 6. The CDR3 has 13 residues. In germline, CDR1 is MNHEY, CDR2 SMNVEV (reference sequence). CDR3: CASSRQGGTEAFF. The DNA for the CDR3 is TGTGCCAGCAGCCGACAGGGAGGGACTGAAGCTTTCTTT.

The chain couples TRBV19 to TRBJ2-7, with 10 bases matching TRBD1. Germline V gene sequence: CDR1 LNHDA, CDR2 SQIVND (reference sequence). The CDR3 is 15 amino acids. Trimming took 5 bases from V and 3 from J; bases not matched to a gene: 7. The CDR3 sequence is CASSVTGTGDYEQYF. CDR3 sequence (DNA): TGTGCCAGTAGTGTTACCGGGACAGGGGACTACGAGCAGTACTTC.

This clone was recorded a few times. V gene TRBV9 combines with J gene TRBJ1-1, with a weak D call TRBD1 (6 bases). Trimming removed 0 bases from V and 3 bases from J, with 9 bases in between. This CDR3 region has 14 residues. Germline-derived CDR1 and CDR2 are SGDLS and YYNGEE. CDR3 sequence reads: CASSVEDRYTEAFF. The CDR3 DNA reads TGTGCCAGCAGCGTAGAAGACAGGTACACTGAAGCTTTCTTT.

The V call is TRBV25-1, the J call TRBJ2-4, with 11 bases matching TRBD2. Germline V lookup: CDR1 MGHDK, CDR2 SYGVNS. This CDR3 has 17 residues. The junction had 4 bases not matched to a gene; V was cut back by 3 bases and J by 0 bases. Here the CDR3 DNA reads TGTGCCAGCAGTGACACTAGCGGGAGTGGAGCCAAAAACATTCAGTACTTC. This gives the protein CASSDTSGSGAKNIQYF.

The rearrangement links TRBV5-5 to TRBJ2-1; D is uncertain. The CDR3 loop spans 17 amino acids. Trimming pared 0 bases from V and 7 bases from J, leaving 20 bases between. The V gene's germline CDR1 is SGHKS and CDR2 YYEKEE (reference sequence). CDR3 sequence (DNA): TGTGCCAGCAGCTTGGTGGGCAGCGCTTCAAGTTTAAATGAGCAGTTCTTC. Translating gives CASSLVGSASSLNEQFF. The complete variable domain, with remaining parts taken from reference TRBV5-5 and TRBJ2-1, reads DAGVTQSPTHLIKTRGQQVTLRCSPISGHKSVSWYQQVLGQGPQFIFQYYEKEERGRGNFPDRFSARQFPNYSSELNVNALLLGDSALYLCASSLVGSASSLNEQFFGPGTRLTVL.